This T cell receptor (beta chain) was captured by sequencing in a study of Graves' ophthalmopathy and Graves' hyperthyroidism. Whole-study context: Sampling took place at initial diagnosis, with peripheral blood obtained before any treatment.

Over 9.5 ml of fresh blood yielded the PBMCs by density gradient. TCR beta CDR3 regions were amplified from RNA transcripts. The authors performed first-round RT-PCR with HTBI primers and then a second-round multiplex PCR. MiXCR was run by TCRdb on the multiplex PCR reads, yielding one entry per CDR3 protein. There are 620,000 or so distinct CDR3 sequences in the sample; about a fifth occur only once, and more than 5.5% lies in the top ten. V was trimmed by 4 bases and J by 3 bases, leaving 13 bases between them. The CDR3 is 14 residues long. The V gene's germline CDR1 is SGHNT and CDR2 YYREEE (reference sequence).

The specimen sequenced was peripheral blood. The rearrangement uses TRBV5-4 and TRBJ1-1; TRBD1 is a possible D gene (6 bases). This TCR derives from a woman between 18 and 29 years old with stable Graves' hyperthyroidism. Some clones in this sample may be carry-over from other donors' samples. CDR3 nucleotides: TGTGCCAGCAGCCCGGAGGGGGGCGACACTGAAGCTTTCTTT. It yields the protein CASSPEGGDTEAFF. The entire variable domain, with the rest obtained from reference TRBV5-4 and TRBJ1-1, is as follows: ETGVTQSPTHLIKTRGQQVTLRCSSQSGHNTVSWYQQALGQGPQFIFQYYREEENGRGNFPPRFSGLQFPNYSSELNVNALELDDSALYLCASSPEGGDTEAFFGQGTRLTVV.